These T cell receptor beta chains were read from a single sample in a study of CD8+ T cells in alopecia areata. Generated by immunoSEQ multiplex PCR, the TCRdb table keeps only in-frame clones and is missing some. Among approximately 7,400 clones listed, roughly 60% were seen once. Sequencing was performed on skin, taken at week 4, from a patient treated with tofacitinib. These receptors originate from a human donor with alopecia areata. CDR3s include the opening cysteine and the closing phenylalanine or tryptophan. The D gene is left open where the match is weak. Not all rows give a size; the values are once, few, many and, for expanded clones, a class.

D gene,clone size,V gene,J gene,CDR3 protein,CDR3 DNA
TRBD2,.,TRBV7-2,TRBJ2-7,CASSFGGGPHEQYF,TGTGCCAGCAGCTTTGGGGGAGGGCCCCACGAGCAGTACTTC
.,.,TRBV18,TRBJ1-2,CASSPGANYGYTF,TGTGCCAGCTCACCCGGTGCTAACTATGGCTACACCTTC
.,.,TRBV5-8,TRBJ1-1,CASSKGWMNTEAFF,TGTGCCAGCAGCAAAGGGTGGATGAACACTGAAGCTTTCTTT
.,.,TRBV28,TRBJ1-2,CASSLPSGSRYTF,TGTGCCAGCAGTTTGCCAAGTGGGTCGAGATACACCTTC
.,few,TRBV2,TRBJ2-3,CASSELVGSTDTQYF,TGTGCCAGCAGTGAGTTGGTGGGCAGCACAGATACGCAGTATTTT
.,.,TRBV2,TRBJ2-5,CASSVGDLGRETQYF,TGTGCCAGCAGTGTGGGGGACCTTGGGCGAGAGACCCAGTACTTC
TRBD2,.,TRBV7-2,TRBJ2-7,CASSFRTSGAYEQYF,TGTGCCAGCAGTTTTCGGACTAGCGGTGCCTACGAGCAGTACTTC
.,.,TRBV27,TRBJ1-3,CASSLSPGIGNTIYF,TGTGCCAGCAGTTTATCGCCAGGAATCGGAAACACCATATATTTT
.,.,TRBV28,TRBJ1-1,CASRNGDRAFF,TGTGCCAGCAGGAACGGGGATCGTGCTTTCTTT
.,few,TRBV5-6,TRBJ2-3,CASSPGGITDTQYF,TGTGCCAGCAGCCCCGGCGGGATAACAGATACGCAGTATTTT
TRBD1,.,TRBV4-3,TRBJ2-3,CASSQASGTGSSTDTQYF,TGCGCCAGCAGCCAAGCCTCAGGGACAGGCTCTAGCACAGATACGCAGTATTTT
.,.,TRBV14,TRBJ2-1,CASSQVLGSEQFF,TGTGCCAGCAGCCAAGTTTTGGGCTCCGAGCAGTTCTTC
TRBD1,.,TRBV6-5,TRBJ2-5,CASSYNRGLGQETQYF,TGTGCCAGCAGTTACAACAGGGGGCTGGGCCAAGAGACCCAGTACTTC
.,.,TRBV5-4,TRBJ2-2,CASSLSRGNTGELFF,TGTGCCAGCAGCTTGAGCAGGGGCAACACCGGGGAGCTGTTTTTT
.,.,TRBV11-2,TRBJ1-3,CASSKGPGSSGNTIYF,TGTGCCAGCAGCAAAGGGCCGGGGAGCTCTGGAAACACCATATATTTT
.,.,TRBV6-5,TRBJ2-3,CASRVVWRADTQYF,TGTGCCAGCAGGGTAGTATGGAGGGCAGATACGCAGTATTTT
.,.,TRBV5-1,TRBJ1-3,CASSLGRASLSGNTIYF,TGCGCCAGCAGCTTGGGCAGGGCAAGCCTCTCTGGAAACACCATATATTTT
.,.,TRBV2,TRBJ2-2,CASSDTANTGELFF,TGTGCCAGCAGTGACACAGCGAACACCGGGGAGCTGTTTTTT
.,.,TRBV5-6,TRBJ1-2,CASSSQAHYGYTF,TGTGCCAGCAGCTCACAGGCCCACTATGGCTACACCTTC
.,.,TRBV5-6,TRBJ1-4,CASSPRGATNEKLFF,TGTGCCAGCAGCCCCCGGGGGGCAACTAATGAAAAACTGTTTTTT
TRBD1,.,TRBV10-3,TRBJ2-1,CAISGTGGYNEQFF,TGTGCCATCAGTGGGACAGGGGGATACAATGAGCAGTTCTTC
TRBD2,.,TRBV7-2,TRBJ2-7,CASSSERGFSEQYF,TGTGCCAGCAGCTCCGAGCGGGGGTTCTCCGAGCAGTACTTC
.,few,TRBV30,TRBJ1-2,CAWSVQRTGYTF,TGTGCCTGGAGTGTGCAAAGGACTGGCTACACCTTC
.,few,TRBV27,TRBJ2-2,CASKLSELFF,TGTGCCAGCAAGCTCTCGGAGCTGTTTTTT
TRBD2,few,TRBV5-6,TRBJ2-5,CASSLTSGGVLTQYF,TGTGCCAGCAGCCTGACTAGCGGGGGGGTATTAACCCAGTACTTC
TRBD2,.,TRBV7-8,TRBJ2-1,CASSLIAGGVGSYNEQFF,TGTGCCAGCAGCCTCATCGCGGGAGGGGTGGGCTCCTACAATGAGCAGTTCTTC